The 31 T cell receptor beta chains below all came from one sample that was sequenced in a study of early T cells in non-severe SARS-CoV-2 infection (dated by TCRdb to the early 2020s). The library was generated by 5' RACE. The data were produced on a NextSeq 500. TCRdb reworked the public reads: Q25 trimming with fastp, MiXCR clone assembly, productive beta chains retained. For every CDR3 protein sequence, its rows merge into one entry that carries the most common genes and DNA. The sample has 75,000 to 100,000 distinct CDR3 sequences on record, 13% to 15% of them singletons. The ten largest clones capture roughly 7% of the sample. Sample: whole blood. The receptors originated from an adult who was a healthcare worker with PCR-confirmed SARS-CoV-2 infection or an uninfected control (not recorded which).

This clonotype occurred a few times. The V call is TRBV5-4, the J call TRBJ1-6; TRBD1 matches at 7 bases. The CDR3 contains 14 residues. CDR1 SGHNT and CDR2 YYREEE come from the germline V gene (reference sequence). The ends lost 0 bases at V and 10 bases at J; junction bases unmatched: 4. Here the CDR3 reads CASSLDRGGSPLHF. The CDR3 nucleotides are TGTGCCAGCAGCTTGGACAGGGGTGGGTCACCCCTCCACTTT.

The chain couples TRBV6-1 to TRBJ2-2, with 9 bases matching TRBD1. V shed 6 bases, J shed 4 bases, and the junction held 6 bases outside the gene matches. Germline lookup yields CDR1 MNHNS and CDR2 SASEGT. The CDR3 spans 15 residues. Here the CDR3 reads CASSIQGAVTGELFF. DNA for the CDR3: TGTGCCAGCAGCATACAGGGGGCAGTCACCGGGGAGCTGTTTTTT.

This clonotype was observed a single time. The chain's CDR3 is CASSQVAGANNEQFF. The CDR3, as DNA: TGCGCCAGCAGCCAGGTAGCGGGGGCAAACAATGAGCAGTTCTTC. The chain joins TRBV4-1 to TRBJ2-1, with 9 bases matching TRBD2. V trimming: 3 bases; J trimming: 5 bases; junction bases outside the gene matches: 5. Per germline, CDR1 MGHRA and CDR2 YSYEKL. The CDR3 loop spans 15 amino acids.

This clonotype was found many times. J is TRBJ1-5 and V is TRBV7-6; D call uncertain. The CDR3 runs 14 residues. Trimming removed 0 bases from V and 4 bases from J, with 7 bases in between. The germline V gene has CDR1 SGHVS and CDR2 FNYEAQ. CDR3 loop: CASSLAEGNQPQHF. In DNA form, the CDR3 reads TGTGCCAGCAGCTTAGCGGAGGGAAATCAGCCCCAGCATTTT.

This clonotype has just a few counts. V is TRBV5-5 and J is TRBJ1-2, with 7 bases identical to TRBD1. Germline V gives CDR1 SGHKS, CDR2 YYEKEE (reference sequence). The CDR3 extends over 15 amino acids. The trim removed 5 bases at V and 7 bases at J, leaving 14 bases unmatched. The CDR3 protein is CASRHDRARSVGYTF. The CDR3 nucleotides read TGTGCCAGCAGGCACGACAGGGCTCGAAGTGTTGGCTACACCTTC.

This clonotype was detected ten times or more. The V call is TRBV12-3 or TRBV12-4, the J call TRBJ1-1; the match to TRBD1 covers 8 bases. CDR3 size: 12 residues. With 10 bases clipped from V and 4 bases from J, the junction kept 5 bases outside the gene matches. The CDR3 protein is CATSDRVTEAFF. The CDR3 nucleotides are TGTGCCACCTCGGACAGGGTCACTGAAGCTTTCTTT.

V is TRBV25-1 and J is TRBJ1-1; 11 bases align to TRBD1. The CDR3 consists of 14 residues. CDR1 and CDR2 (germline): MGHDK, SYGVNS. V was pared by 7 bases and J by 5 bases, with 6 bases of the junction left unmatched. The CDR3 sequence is CASKGTGGRTEAFF. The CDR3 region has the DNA TGTGCCAGCAAGGGGACAGGGGGGCGAACTGAAGCTTTCTTT.

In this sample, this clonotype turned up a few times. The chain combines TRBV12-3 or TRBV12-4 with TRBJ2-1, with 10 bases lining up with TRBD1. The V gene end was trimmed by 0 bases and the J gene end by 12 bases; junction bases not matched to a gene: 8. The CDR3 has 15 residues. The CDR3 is CASSLARTGGWRQFF. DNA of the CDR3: TGTGCCAGCAGTTTAGCCCGGACAGGGGGTTGGAGGCAGTTCTTC.

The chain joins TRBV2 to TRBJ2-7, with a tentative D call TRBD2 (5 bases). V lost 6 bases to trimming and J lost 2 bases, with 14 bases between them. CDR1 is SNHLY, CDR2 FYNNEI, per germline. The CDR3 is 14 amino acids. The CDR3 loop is CASSRGRGTYEQYF. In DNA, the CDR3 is TGTGCCAGCAGCAGAGGACGGGGAACCTACGAGCAGTACTTC.

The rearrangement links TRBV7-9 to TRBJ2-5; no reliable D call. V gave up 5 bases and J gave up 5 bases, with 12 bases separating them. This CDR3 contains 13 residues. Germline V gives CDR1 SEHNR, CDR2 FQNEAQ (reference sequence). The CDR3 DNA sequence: TGTGCCAGCAGCGAGAGCAGCCTGGAGACCCAGTACTTC. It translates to CASSESSLETQYF.

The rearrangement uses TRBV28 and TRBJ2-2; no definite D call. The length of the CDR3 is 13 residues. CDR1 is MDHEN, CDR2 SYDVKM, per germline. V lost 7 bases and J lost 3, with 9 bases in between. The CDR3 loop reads CASNLVDTGELFF. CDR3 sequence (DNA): TGTGCCAGCAACCTAGTGGACACCGGGGAGCTGTTTTTT. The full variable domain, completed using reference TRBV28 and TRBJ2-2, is DVKVTQSSRYLVKRTGEKVFLECVQDMDHENMFWYRQDPGLGLRLIYFSYDVKMKEKGDIPEGYSVSREKKERFSLILESASTNQTSMYLCASNLVDTGELFFGEGSRLTVL.

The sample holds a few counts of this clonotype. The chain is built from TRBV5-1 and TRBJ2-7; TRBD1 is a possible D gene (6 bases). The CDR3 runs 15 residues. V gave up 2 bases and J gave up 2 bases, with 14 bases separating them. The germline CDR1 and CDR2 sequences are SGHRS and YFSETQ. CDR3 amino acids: CASSLTPGQPYEQYF. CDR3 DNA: TGCGCCAGCAGCTTAACTCCCGGACAGCCCTACGAGCAGTACTTC.

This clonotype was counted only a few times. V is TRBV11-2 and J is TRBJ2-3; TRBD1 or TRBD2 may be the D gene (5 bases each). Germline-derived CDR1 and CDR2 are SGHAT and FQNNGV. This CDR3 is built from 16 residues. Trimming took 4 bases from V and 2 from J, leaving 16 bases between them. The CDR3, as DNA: TGTGCCAGCAGCTCCGGGACCAGTTCATACACAGATACGCAGTATTTT. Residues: CASSSGTSSYTDTQYF.

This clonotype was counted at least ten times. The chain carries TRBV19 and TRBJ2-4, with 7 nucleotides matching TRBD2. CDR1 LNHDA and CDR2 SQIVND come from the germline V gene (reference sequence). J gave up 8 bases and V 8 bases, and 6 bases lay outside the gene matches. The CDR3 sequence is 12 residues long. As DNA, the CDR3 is TGTGCCAGTCGGGGGGAGAGGGACATTCAGTACTTC. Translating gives CASRGERDIQYF.

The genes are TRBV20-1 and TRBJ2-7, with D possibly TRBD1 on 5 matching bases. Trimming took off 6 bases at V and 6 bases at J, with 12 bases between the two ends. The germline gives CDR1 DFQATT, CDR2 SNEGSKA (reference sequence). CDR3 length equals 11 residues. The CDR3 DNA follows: TGCAGTGCCAAAGACAGCATCGAGCAGTACTTC. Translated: CSAKDSIEQYF.

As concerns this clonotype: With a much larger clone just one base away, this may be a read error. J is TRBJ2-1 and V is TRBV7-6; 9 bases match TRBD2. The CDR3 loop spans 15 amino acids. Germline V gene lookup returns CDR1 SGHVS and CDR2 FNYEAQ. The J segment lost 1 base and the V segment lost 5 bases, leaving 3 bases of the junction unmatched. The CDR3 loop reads CASSLSGGSYNEQFF. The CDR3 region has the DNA TGTGCCAGCAGCCTCAGCGGGGGGTCCTACAATGAGCAGTTCTTC.

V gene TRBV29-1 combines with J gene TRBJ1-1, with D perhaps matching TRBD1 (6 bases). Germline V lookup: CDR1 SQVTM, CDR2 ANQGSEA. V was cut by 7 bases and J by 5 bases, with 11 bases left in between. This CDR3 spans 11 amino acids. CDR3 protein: CSARQETEAFF. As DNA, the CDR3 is TGCAGCGCTAGACAGGAAACTGAAGCTTTCTTT.

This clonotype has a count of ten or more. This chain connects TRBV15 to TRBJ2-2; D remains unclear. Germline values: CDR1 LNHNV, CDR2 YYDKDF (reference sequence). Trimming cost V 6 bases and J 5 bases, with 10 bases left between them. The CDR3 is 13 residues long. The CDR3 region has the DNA TGTGCCACCAGTAGTGCAGTAACCGGGGAGCTGTTTTTT. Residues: CATSSAVTGELFF.

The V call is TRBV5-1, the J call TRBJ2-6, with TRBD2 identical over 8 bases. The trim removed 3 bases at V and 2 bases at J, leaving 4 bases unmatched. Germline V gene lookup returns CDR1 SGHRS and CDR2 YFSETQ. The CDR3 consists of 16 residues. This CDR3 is CASSWTSSPGANVLTF. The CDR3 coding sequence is TGCGCCAGCAGCTGGACTAGCAGCCCTGGGGCCAACGTCCTGACTTTC.

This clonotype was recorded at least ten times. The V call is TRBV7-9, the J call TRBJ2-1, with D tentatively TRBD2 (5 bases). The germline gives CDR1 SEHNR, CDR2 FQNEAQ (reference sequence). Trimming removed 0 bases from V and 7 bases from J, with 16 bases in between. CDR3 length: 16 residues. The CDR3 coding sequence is TGTGCCAGCAGCTTAGCGTGGCAGGAGGAGAGGAATGAGCAGTTCTTC. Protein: CASSLAWQEERNEQFF.

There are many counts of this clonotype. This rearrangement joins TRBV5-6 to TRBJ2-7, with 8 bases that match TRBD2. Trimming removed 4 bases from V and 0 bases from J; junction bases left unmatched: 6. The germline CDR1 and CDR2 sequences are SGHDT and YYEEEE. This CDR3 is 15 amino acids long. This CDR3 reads CASSPTSGSSYEQYF. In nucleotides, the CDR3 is TGTGCCAGCAGCCCCACTAGCGGAAGCTCCTACGAGCAGTACTTC.

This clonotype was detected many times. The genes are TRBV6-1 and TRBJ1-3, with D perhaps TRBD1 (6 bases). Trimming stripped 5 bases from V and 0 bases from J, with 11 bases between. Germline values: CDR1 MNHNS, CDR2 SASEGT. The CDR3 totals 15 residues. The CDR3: CASSRTAGSGNTIYF. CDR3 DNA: TGTGCCAGCAGTAGGACAGCCGGCTCTGGAAACACCATATATTTT.

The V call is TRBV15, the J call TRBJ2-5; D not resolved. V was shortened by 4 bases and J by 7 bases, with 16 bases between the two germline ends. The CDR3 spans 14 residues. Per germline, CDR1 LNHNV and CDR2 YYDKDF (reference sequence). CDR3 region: CATSMTTSSGTQYF. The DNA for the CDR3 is TGTGCCACCAGCATGACCACCAGCTCGGGGACCCAGTACTTC.

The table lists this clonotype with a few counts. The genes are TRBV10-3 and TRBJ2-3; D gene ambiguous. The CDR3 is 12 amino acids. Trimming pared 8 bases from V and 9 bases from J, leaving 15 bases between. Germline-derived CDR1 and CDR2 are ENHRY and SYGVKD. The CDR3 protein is CAIGSFAETQYF. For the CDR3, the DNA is TGTGCCATCGGATCCTTTGCCGAAACGCAGTATTTT.

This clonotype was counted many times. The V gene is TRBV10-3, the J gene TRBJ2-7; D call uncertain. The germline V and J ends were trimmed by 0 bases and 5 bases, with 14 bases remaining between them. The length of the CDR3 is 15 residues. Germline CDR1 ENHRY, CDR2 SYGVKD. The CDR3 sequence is CAISESKTSLDEQYF. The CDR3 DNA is TGTGCCATCAGTGAGTCTAAGACCTCCCTAGACGAGCAGTACTTC.

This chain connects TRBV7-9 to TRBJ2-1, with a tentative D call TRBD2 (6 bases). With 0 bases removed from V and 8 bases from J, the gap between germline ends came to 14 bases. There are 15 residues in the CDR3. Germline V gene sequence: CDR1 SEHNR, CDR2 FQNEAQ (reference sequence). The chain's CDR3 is CASSLASGTTDEQFF. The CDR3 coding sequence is TGTGCCAGCAGCTTAGCTAGCGGTACAACGGATGAGCAGTTCTTC.

CDR3: CASSLVGQNDATNEKLFF. Here the CDR3 DNA reads TGTGCCAGCAGCTTAGTCGGACAAAACGACGCAACTAATGAAAAACTGTTTTTT. The rearrangement uses TRBV7-9 and TRBJ1-4, with D perhaps TRBD1 (5 bases). This CDR3 spans 18 amino acids. V was trimmed by 1 base and J by 0 bases, leaving 15 bases between them. Per the germline V gene, CDR1 is SEHNR and CDR2 is FQNEAQ (reference sequence).

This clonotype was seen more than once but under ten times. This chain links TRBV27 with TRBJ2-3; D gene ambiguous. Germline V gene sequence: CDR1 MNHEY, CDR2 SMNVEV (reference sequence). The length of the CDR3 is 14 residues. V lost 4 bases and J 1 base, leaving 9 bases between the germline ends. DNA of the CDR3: TGTGCCAGCAGTTCCCCGGCTCGCACAGATACGCAGTATTTT. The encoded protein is CASSSPARTDTQYF.

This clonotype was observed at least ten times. In DNA form, the CDR3 reads TGTGCCAGCAGTGAAAGGTTCGGCTACACCTTC. This codes for CASSERFGYTF. This rearrangement joins TRBV6-1 to TRBJ1-2; no reliable D call. V dropped 2 bases and J dropped 8 bases, with 6 bases sitting between them. Per germline, CDR1 MNHNS and CDR2 SASEGT. The CDR3 runs 11 residues.

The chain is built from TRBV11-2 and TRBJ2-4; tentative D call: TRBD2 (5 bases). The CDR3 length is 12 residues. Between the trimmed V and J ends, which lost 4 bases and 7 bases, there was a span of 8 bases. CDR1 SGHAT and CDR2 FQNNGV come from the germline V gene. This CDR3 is CASSWWENIQYF. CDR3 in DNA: TGTGCCAGCAGCTGGTGGGAGAACATTCAGTACTTC.

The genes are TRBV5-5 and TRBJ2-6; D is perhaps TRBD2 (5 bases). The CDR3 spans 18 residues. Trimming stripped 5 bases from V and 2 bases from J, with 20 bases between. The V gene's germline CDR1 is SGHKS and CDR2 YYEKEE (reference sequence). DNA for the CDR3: TGTGCCAGCAGGACCCCAATTGGAGGCGCGCCTGGGGCCAACGTCCTGACTTTC. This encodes CASRTPIGGAPGANVLTF.